The source of this T cell receptor (beta chain) is a study of lymphopenia after photon versus proton radiotherapy. General observations from the study: Proton therapy kept repertoires fairly stable, unlike photons, which gained effector/memory cells.

The data were produced by immunoSEQ multiplex PCR, yet TCRdb's version contains in-frame clones alone and is incomplete. The sample lists roughly 45,000 clones, about 85% occurring once. V was trimmed by 2 bases and J by 5 bases, leaving 9 bases between them. The CDR3 has 13 residues. CDR1 and CDR2 (germline): SGHAT, FQNNGV. Comments on this clone: Its cognate antigen is unknown.

V gene TRBV11-2 combines with J gene TRBJ1-2; D is possibly TRBD1 (5 bases). The TCR originated in a man in his forties or fifties with gastric cancer. The sequencing used peripheral blood, collected from a patient treated with photon-based radiotherapy. This CDR3 reads CASSLTGRYGYTF. For the CDR3, the DNA is TGTGCCAGCAGCTTAACGGGGCGTTATGGCTACACCTTC.